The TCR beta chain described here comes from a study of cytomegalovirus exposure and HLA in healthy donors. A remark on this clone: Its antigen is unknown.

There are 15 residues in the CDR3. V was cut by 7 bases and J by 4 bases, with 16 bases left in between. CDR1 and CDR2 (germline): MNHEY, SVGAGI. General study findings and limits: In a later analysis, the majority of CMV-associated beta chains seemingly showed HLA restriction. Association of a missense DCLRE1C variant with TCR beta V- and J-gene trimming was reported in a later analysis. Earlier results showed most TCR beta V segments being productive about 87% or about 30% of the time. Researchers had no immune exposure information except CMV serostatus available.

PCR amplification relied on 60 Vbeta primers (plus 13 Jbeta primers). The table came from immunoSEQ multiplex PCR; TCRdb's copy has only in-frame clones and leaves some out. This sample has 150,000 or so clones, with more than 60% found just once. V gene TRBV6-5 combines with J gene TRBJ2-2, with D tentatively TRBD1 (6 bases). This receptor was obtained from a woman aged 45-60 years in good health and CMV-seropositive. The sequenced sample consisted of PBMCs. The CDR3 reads CASNPTATGTGELFF. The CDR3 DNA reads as TGTGCCAGCAACCCGACAGCGACAGGCACCGGGGAGCTGTTTTTT.